These 15 T cell receptor beta chains share one sample of origin, sequenced in a study of radiotherapy plus CTLA-4 blockade in lung cancer. Sequencing was performed with immunoSEQ multiplex PCR; in TCRdb, only in-frame clones are kept and a portion is missing. This sample has about 120,000 clones, with 85% to 90% found just once. This material consisted of peripheral blood, taken from a patient treated with radiotherapy plus ipilimumab. These receptor sequences come from a human donor with non-small cell lung cancer that progressed on radiotherapy plus ipilimumab.

The V call is TRBV5-6, the J call TRBJ1-3, with 7 bases aligning to TRBD1. With 7 bases clipped from V and 2 bases from J, the junction kept 12 bases outside the gene matches. CDR1 SGHDT and CDR2 YYEEEE come from the germline V gene. The CDR3 is made up of 16 amino acids. The CDR3 protein is CASWTTGERTGNTIYF. The CDR3 DNA reads as TGTGCCAGCTGGACAACAGGGGAACGAACTGGAAACACCATATATTTT.

The rearrangement links TRBV27 to TRBJ1-3, with D unclear. The germline V gene encodes CDR1 MNHEY and CDR2 SMNVEV (reference sequence). The length of the CDR3 is 14 residues. The V and J ends lost 3 bases and 0 bases respectively, with 6 bases between them. The CDR3 sequence is CASSFAASGNTIYF. CDR3 DNA sequence: TGTGCCAGCAGTTTTGCGGCCTCTGGAAACACCATATATTTT.

The rearrangement links TRBV4-2 to TRBJ1-1; D perhaps matches TRBD1 (5 bases). This CDR3 spans 14 amino acids. Between the trimmed V and J ends, which lost 0 bases and 6 bases, there was a span of 11 bases. CDR1 is LGHNA, CDR2 YNFKEQ, per germline. CDR3 bases: TGTGCCAGCAGCCAAGAGTTACGGGACCCTGAAGCTTTCTTT. As protein: CASSQELRDPEAFF.

The chain recombines TRBV10-3 with TRBJ1-2; no clear D gene. The CDR3 runs 14 residues. Trimming cost V 6 bases and J 0 bases, with 11 bases left between them. The V gene's germline CDR1 is ENHRY and CDR2 SYGVKD. In DNA, the CDR3 is TGTGCCATCAGGGAGGACGGAGCTAACTATGGCTACACCTTC. It encodes CAIREDGANYGYTF.

The chain has TRBV4-1 and TRBJ2-7; 7 nucleotides align to TRBD1. This CDR3 spans 15 amino acids. V gave up 2 bases and J gave up 3 bases; unmatched junction bases: 7. Germline loops: CDR1 MGHRA, CDR2 YSYEKL. The CDR3 is CASSQLQGRDYEQYF. The CDR3 DNA is TGCGCCAGCAGCCAATTACAGGGGAGAGACTACGAGCAGTACTTC.

The rearrangement links TRBV2 to TRBJ2-5; no clear D. This CDR3 region has 11 residues. V dropped 5 bases and J dropped 2 bases, with 3 bases sitting between them. CDR1 SNHLY and CDR2 FYNNEI come from the germline V gene. The CDR3 protein is CASSTQETQYF. CDR3 nucleotide sequence: TGTGCCAGCAGTACACAAGAGACCCAGTACTTC.

V is TRBV5-4 and J is TRBJ2-7, with 8 bases fitting TRBD1. The germline CDR1 and CDR2 sequences are SGHNT and YYREEE (reference sequence). The CDR3 length is 13 residues. The V and J ends lost 2 bases and 4 bases, in that order; junction bases with no gene match: 2. For the CDR3, the DNA is TGTGCCAGCAGCTTAGACAGGGGATACGAGCAGTACTTC. Protein product: CASSLDRGYEQYF.

This chain joins TRBV19 and TRBJ1-5; perhaps TRBD1 as D (5 bases). Germline V gene sequence: CDR1 LNHDA, CDR2 SQIVND (reference sequence). V lost 5 bases to trimming and J lost 7 bases, with 15 bases between them. The CDR3 runs 14 residues. This chain's CDR3 is CASSPGHPGQPQHF. The CDR3 DNA sequence: TGTGCCAGTAGTCCAGGACACCCGGGACAGCCCCAGCATTTT.

The chain is built from TRBV5-4 and TRBJ2-2; 9 nucleotides align to TRBD1. V shed 2 bases, J shed 1 base, and the junction held 3 bases outside the gene matches. The germline V gene encodes CDR1 SGHNT and CDR2 YYREEE (reference sequence). The CDR3 consists of 16 residues. The CDR3 protein is CASSLQDRGNTGELFF. DNA for the CDR3: TGTGCCAGCAGCTTACAGGACAGGGGGAACACCGGGGAGCTGTTTTTT.

V is TRBV10-3 and J is TRBJ1-2, with no clear D. The CDR3 is made up of 13 amino acids. The germline CDR1 and CDR2 sequences are ENHRY and SYGVKD. V was shortened by 1 base and J by 4 bases, with 7 bases between the two germline ends. CDR3 residues: CAISEYTIYGYTF. The CDR3 DNA reads TGTGCCATCAGTGAGTACACGATCTATGGCTACACCTTC.

This rearrangement joins TRBV21-1 to TRBJ2-7; the tabulated D call, TRBD2, remains unverified against the DNA. TRBV21-1 is described as a pseudogene. CDR3 length: 13 residues. The chain's CDR3 is CASSAGGSVEQYF. The DNA for the CDR3 is TGTGCCAGCAGCGCTGGCGGGAGTGTTGAGCAGTACTTC.

The V call is TRBV15, the J call TRBJ2-5; TRBD1 is a possible D gene (5 bases). The V end lost 1 base, the J end lost 2 bases, and 11 bases lay between the germline ends. CDR1 is LNHNV and CDR2 is YYDKDF in the germline V gene (reference sequence). This CDR3 is 15 amino acids long. CDR3 sequence reads: CATSRVRQGQETQYF. The CDR3 nucleotides are TGTGCCACCAGCAGAGTACGTCAGGGACAAGAGACCCAGTACTTC. The full variable domain, completed using reference TRBV15 and TRBJ2-5, is DAMVIQNPRYQVTQFGKPVTLSCSQTLNHNVMYWYQQKSSQAPKLLFHYYDKDFNNEADTPDNFQSRRPNTSFCFLDIRSPGLGDTAMYLCATSRVRQGQETQYFGPGTRLLVL.

The chain combines TRBV9 with TRBJ2-7; 8 positions match TRBD2. The CDR3 spans 12 residues. Germline assignment: CDR1 SGDLS and CDR2 YYNGEE. V gave up 10 bases and J gave up 11 bases; unmatched junction bases: 14. DNA of the CDR3: TGTGCCGTTGAGCGGGAGTCAGAGGGAGAGTACTTC. Protein sequence: CAVERESEGEYF.

The chain employs TRBV5-1 and TRBJ1-1; a possible D gene is TRBD1 (6 bases). The CDR3 length is 16 residues. From germline, CDR1 is SGHRS and CDR2 YFSETQ. V lost 3 bases and J lost 0, with 15 bases in between. DNA for the CDR3: TGCGCCAGCAGCTCGGGACACCCGGGGGTGAACACTGAAGCTTTCTTT. Its protein is CASSSGHPGVNTEAFF.

The rearrangement uses TRBV6-6 and TRBJ1-1; TRBD1 aligns across 7 bases. With 0 bases clipped from V and 0 bases from J, the junction kept 1 base outside the gene matches. Per germline, CDR1 MNHNY and CDR2 SVGAGI (reference sequence). This CDR3 has 15 amino acids. This CDR3 reads CASSYSDRMNTEAFF. In nucleotides, the CDR3 is TGTGCCAGCAGTTACTCGGACAGGATGAACACTGAAGCTTTCTTT.